The entry that follows covers one T cell receptor beta chain sequence. This entry belongs to a study of blood T cell repertoires in COVID-19. Overall study context: Samples came from the United States, Italy and Spain, spanning acute and convalescent COVID-19.

Sequenced by immunoSEQ multiplex PCR; TCRdb stores in-frame clones only, minus some. The sample records a few hundred thousand clones, 91% being singletons. This sequence originates from a person aged 18 to 29 with COVID-19, enrolled during active disease. Sequenced: peripheral blood.

CDR3 sequence: CASSDPGSGETQYF. CDR3 DNA sequence: TGTGCCAGCAGTGACCCGGGTTCCGGGGAGACCCAGTACTTC. This chain joins TRBV6-1 and TRBJ2-5; no firm D call. CDR3 size: 14 residues. V was cut by 3 bases and J by 5 bases, with 13 bases left in between. Germline CDR1 MNHNS, CDR2 SASEGT.